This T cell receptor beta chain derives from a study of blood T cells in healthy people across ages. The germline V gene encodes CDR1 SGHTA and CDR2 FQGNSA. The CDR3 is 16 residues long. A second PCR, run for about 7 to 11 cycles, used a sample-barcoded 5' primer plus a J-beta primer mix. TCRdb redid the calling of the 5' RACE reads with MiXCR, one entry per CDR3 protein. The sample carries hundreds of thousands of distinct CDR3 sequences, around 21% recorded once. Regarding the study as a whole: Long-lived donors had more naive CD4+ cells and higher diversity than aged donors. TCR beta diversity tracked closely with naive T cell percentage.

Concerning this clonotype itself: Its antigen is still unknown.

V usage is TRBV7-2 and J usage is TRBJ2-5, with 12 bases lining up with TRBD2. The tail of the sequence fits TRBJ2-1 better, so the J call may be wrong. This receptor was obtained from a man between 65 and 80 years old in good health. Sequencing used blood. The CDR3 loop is CASSQGLAGGRYEQFF. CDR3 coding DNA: TGTGCCAGCAGCCAGGGACTAGCGGGCGGAAGGTATGAGCAGTTCTTC.